The 17 T cell receptor beta chains listed next were all sequenced from one sample in a study of T cells in Graves' hyperthyroidism and ophthalmopathy. Amplified regions were TCR beta CDR3 sequences from RNA transcripts. The HTBI set primed first-round TCR CDR3 RT-PCR. TCRdb processed the multiplex PCR reads anew with MiXCR; each CDR3 protein has one entry. The sample lists 500,000 to 650,000 distinct CDR3 sequences, 46% seen once, with roughly 45% in the top ten. Sequences were obtained from peripheral blood or thyroid tissue (not recorded which). Receptors were obtained from an adult woman with Graves' disease, either hyperthyroidism or ophthalmopathy (not recorded which).

The chain links TRBV27 to TRBJ1-6, with TRBD1 identical over 8 bases. Germline V gene data show CDR1 as MNHEY and CDR2 as SMNVEV (reference sequence). V was pared by 3 bases and J by 8 bases, with 3 bases of the junction left unmatched. This CDR3 contains 14 residues. CDR3 amino acids: CASSFGQGYSPLHF. The CDR3 bases are TGTGCCAGCAGTTTTGGACAGGGATATTCACCCCTCCACTTT.

This rearrangement joins TRBV2 to TRBJ1-1, with 8 bases lining up with TRBD1. This CDR3 contains 14 residues. Trimming removed 7 bases from V and 6 bases from J; junction bases left unmatched: 10. Germline V CDR1 and CDR2: SNHLY, FYNNEI. CDR3 protein: CASTWTGPGAEAFF. In DNA form, the CDR3 reads TGTGCCAGCACTTGGACAGGGCCGGGGGCTGAAGCTTTCTTT.

CDR3 sequence (DNA): TGTGCCAGCAACCCGCTGGGCCTCTCCTACGAGCAGTACTTC. It encodes CASNPLGLSYEQYF. The chain is built from TRBV24-1 and TRBJ2-7; no clear D gene. The CDR3 sequence is 14 residues long. The germline V gene has CDR1 KGHDR and CDR2 SFDVKD. Trimming stripped 11 bases from V and 0 bases from J, with 16 bases between.

This clonotype occurred many times. The gene calls are TRBV11-2 and TRBJ2-2, with 11 positions matching TRBD2. The trim removed 2 bases at V and 6 bases at J, leaving 8 bases unmatched. Germline CDR1 is SGHAT and CDR2 is FQNNGV. The CDR3 totals 17 residues. This chain's CDR3 is CASSLYPLAGVAGELFF. CDR3 bases: TGTGCCAGCAGCTTATATCCACTAGCGGGAGTAGCCGGGGAGCTGTTTTTT.

The rearrangement uses TRBV7-9 and TRBJ1-5; unclear D gene. CDR1 is SEHNR, CDR2 FQNEAQ, per germline (reference sequence). The V end was cut by 5 bases, the J end by 6 bases, with 17 bases between. This CDR3 spans 15 amino acids. CDR3 nucleotides: TGTGCCAGCAGCCCCCCTTCGGGTGGAGTTCAGCCCCAGCATTTT. Protein product: CASSPPSGGVQPQHF.

This chain joins TRBV10-3 and TRBJ1-5; no definite D call. In germline, CDR1 is ENHRY, CDR2 SYGVKD. The CDR3 runs to 13 residues. V lost 2 bases and J 2 bases, leaving 4 bases between the germline ends. The CDR3 is CAISEDGNQPQHF. CDR3 sequence (DNA): TGTGCCATCAGTGAGGACGGCAATCAGCCCCAGCATTTT.

This clonotype was picked up many times. The rearrangement links TRBV7-2 to TRBJ1-4, with D uncertain. With 0 bases removed from V and 3 bases from J, the gap between germline ends came to 11 bases. From germline, CDR1 is SGHTA and CDR2 FQGNSA. The CDR3 spans 16 residues. The DNA of the CDR3 is TGTGCCAGCAGCTTAGCTCCGGGGAGGTCTAATGAAAAACTGTTTTTT. Translating gives CASSLAPGRSNEKLFF.

This clonotype appeared once. The junction shows a germline mismatch at one end, possibly a read error. The chain couples TRBV7-9 to TRBJ1-5, with 8 bases that match TRBD1. Germline CDR1 SEHNR, CDR2 FQNEAQ (reference sequence). The CDR3 runs 15 residues. DNA of the CDR3: TGCGCCAGCAGCCTCACAGGGGGTATGGATCAGCCCCAGCATTTT. It codes for CASSLTGGMDQPQHF. The variable domain in full, completed from reference TRBV7-9 and TRBJ1-5, reads DTGVSQNPRHKITKRGQNVTFRCDPISEHNRLYWYRQTLGQGPEFLTYFQNEAQLEKSRLLSDRFSAERPKGSFSTLEIQRTEQGDSAMYLCASSLTGGMDQPQHFGDGTRLSIL.

In its sample, this clonotype was seen many times. Here the CDR3 DNA reads TGTGCCAGCGGACCTTTATCCCCCCCACGGTCTGAAGCTTTCTTT. Its translation: CASGPLSPPRSEAFF. The chain has TRBV7-9 and TRBJ1-1; D is ambiguous. The CDR3 is 15 residues long. V lost 8 bases, J lost 6 bases, and 22 bases lay in between. Germline lookup yields CDR1 SEHNR and CDR2 FQNEAQ (reference sequence). The full variable domain, rest sourced from reference TRBV7-9 and TRBJ1-1, is DTGVSQNPRHKITKRGQNVTFRCDPISEHNRLYWYRQTLGQGPEFLTYFQNEAQLEKSRLLSDRFSAERPKGSFSTLEIQRTEQGDSAMYLCASGPLSPPRSEAFFGQGTRLTVV.

This clonotype showed up many times. The rearrangement uses TRBV28 and TRBJ2-5; a weak D match, TRBD1 (6 bases). V was clipped by 8 bases and J by 2 bases, with 12 bases between them. CDR1 and CDR2 from the germline V gene are MDHEN and SYDVKM. The CDR3 extends over 13 amino acids. In nucleotides, the CDR3 is TGTGCCAGCGAACCCGGACAGCAAGAGACCCAGTACTTC. This sequence encodes CASEPGQQETQYF.

In its sample, this clonotype was seen many times. This chain connects TRBV5-1 to TRBJ2-5; 8 bases are shared with TRBD2. CDR3 size: 15 residues. Germline V gives CDR1 SGHRS, CDR2 YFSETQ. With V trimmed by 4 bases and J by 5 bases, 10 bases remained unmatched. This chain's CDR3 is CASSPRTSPRETQYF. The CDR3 DNA sequence: TGCGCCAGCAGCCCGCGGACTAGCCCCAGGGAGACCCAGTACTTC. Full variable domain (remainder filled in from reference TRBV5-1 and TRBJ2-5): KAGVTQTPRYLIKTRGQQVTLSCSPISGHRSVSWYQQTPGQGLQFLFEYFSETQRNKGNFPGRFSGRQFSNSRSEMNVSTLELGDSALYLCASSPRTSPRETQYFGPGTRLLVL.

This chain uses TRBV7-2 with TRBJ1-4; 9 bases fit TRBD1. The CDR3 loop spans 13 amino acids. The junction had 6 bases not matched to a gene; V was cut back by 2 bases and J by 14 bases. The germline V gene encodes CDR1 SGHTA and CDR2 FQGNSA. For the CDR3, the DNA is TGTGCCAGCAGCTTAAGACAGGGGGGCGGGCTGTTTTTT. It is translated as CASSLRQGGGLFF.

The rearrangement links TRBV10-3 to TRBJ1-2; D gene ambiguous. The CDR3 covers 12 residues. V was shortened by 5 bases and J by 10 bases, with 14 bases between the two germline ends. CDR1 and CDR2 (germline): ENHRY, SYGVKD. This CDR3 reads CAISPLAGDYTF. DNA of the CDR3: TGTGCCATCAGTCCTTTAGCGGGAGACTACACCTTC.

This clonotype was recorded once. This may be a read error: a much more frequent sequence differs by one nucleotide. The chain links TRBV7-9 to TRBJ1-2; 7 nucleotides agree with TRBD1. This CDR3 has 15 amino acids. Losses at the gene ends were 5 bases for V and 4 bases for J; bases not matched to a gene: 10. Germline V gives CDR1 SEHNR, CDR2 FQNEAQ (reference sequence). CDR3 in DNA: TGTGCCAGCAGCCCCCGGGACAGCGAGAGCTATGGCTACACCTTC. Protein sequence: CASSPRDSESYGYTF.

The chain uses TRBV2 and TRBJ1-5, with 7 positions matching TRBD1. CDR1 and CDR2 (germline): SNHLY, FYNNEI. V was clipped by 7 bases and J by 2 bases; unmatched bases: 5. The CDR3 sequence is 14 residues long. Here the CDR3 DNA reads TGTGCCAGCATTAGACAGGGCGGCAATCAGCCCCAGCATTTT. This translates into CASIRQGGNQPQHF.

This sequence joins TRBV29-1 and TRBJ1-2; 12 bases agree with TRBD1. The CDR3 covers 13 residues. With 1 base clipped from V and 8 bases from J, the junction kept 2 bases outside the gene matches. Germline V CDR1 and CDR2: SQVTM, ANQGSEA. In DNA, the CDR3 is TGCAGCGTTGAAGGGGACAGGGGGCCCGGCTACACCTTC. It codes for CSVEGDRGPGYTF.

The rearrangement links TRBV6-1 to TRBJ2-5; 7 positions match TRBD2. Trimming cost V 8 bases and J 5 bases; bases outside gene matches: 5. This CDR3 spans 12 amino acids. Per germline, CDR1 MNHNS and CDR2 SASEGT. The CDR3 DNA reads as TGTGCCAGCGGGACTAACGTCGAGACCCAGTACTTC. It specifies CASGTNVETQYF.